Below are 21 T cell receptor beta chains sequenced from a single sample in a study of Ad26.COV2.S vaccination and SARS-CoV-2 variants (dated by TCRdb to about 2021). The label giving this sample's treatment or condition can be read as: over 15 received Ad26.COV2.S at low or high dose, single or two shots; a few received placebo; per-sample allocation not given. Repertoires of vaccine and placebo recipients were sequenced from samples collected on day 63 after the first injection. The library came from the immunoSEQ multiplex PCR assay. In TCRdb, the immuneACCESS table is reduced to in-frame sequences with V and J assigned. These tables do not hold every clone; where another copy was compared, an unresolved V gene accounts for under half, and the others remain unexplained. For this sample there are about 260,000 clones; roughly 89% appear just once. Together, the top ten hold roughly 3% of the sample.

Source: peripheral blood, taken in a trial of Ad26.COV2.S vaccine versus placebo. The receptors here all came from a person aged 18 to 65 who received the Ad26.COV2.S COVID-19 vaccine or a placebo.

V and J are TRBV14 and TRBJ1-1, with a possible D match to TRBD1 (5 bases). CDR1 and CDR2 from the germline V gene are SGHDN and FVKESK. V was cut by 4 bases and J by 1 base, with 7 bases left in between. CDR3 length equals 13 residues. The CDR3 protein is CASSLGANTEAFF. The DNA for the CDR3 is TGTGCCAGCAGCCTTGGGGCGAACACTGAAGCTTTCTTT.

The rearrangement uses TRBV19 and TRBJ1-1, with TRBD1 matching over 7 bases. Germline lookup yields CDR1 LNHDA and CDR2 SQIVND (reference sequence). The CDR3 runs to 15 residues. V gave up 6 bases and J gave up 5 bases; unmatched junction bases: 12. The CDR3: CASSPLRGRGTEAFF. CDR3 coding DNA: TGTGCCAGTAGCCCCTTAAGGGGGCGCGGGACTGAAGCTTTCTTT. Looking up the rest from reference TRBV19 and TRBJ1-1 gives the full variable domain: DGGITQSPKYLFRKEGQNVTLSCEQNLNHDAMYWYRQDPGQGLRLIYYSQIVNDFQKGDIAEGYSVSREKKESFPLTVTSAQKNPTAFYLCASSPLRGRGTEAFFGQGTRLTVV.

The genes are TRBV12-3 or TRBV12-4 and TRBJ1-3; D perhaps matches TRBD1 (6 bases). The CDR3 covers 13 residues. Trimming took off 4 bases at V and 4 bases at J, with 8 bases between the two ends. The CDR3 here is CASSYGGGNTIYF. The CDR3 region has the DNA TGTGCCAGCAGTTATGGGGGCGGAAACACCATATATTTT.

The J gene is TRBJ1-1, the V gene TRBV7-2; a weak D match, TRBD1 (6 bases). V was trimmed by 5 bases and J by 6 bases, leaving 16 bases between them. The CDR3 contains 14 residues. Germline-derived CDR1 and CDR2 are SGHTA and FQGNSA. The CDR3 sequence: CASSARTDFAEAFF. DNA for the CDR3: TGTGCCAGCAGCGCCAGGACAGATTTCGCTGAAGCTTTCTTT.

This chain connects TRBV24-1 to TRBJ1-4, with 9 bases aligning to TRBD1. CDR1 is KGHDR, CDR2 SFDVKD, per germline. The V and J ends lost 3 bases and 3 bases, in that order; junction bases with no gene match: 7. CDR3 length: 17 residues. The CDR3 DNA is TGTGCCACCAGTGATGCGGGGACAGGGCAGTCTAATGAAAAACTGTTTTTT. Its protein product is CATSDAGTGQSNEKLFF.

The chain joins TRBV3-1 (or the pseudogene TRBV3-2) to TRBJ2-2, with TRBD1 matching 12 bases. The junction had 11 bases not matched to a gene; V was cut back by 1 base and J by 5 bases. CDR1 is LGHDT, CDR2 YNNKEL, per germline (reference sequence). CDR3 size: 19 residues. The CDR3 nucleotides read TGTGCCAGCAGCCAAGGGGGGACAGGGGGCGCGATAAAAACCGGGGAGCTGTTTTTT. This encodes CASSQGGTGGAIKTGELFF.

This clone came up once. The CDR3 coding sequence is TGTGCCAGCAGCTTAGGGGCTAGCGGGACCTACTCCTACGAGCAGTACGTC. Translating it yields CASSLGASGTYSYEQYV. The V call is TRBV7-2, the J call TRBJ2-7, with 9 bases that match TRBD2. The CDR3 extends over 17 amino acids. Trimming took 1 base from V and 0 from J; bases not matched to a gene: 7. Germline V gene lookup returns CDR1 SGHTA and CDR2 FQGNSA.

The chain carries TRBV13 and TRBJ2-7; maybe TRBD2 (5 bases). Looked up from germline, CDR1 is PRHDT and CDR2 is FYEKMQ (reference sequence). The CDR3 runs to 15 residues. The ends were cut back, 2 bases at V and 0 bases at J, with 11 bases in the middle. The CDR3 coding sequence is TGTGCCAGCAGCTTAAAGAGGCGGGCCTCCTACGAGCAGTACTTC. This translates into CASSLKRRASYEQYF.

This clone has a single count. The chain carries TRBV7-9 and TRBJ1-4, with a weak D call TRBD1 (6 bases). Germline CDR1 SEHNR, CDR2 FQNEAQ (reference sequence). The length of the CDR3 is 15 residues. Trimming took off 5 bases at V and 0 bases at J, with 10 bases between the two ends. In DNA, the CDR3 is TGTGCCAGCAGCCCCCGGACAGCAACTAATGAAAAACTGTTTTTT. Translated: CASSPRTATNEKLFF. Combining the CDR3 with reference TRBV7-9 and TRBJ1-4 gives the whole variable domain DTGVSQNPRHKITKRGQNVTFRCDPISEHNRLYWYRQTLGQGPEFLTYFQNEAQLEKSRLLSDRFSAERPKGSFSTLEIQRTEQGDSAMYLCASSPRTATNEKLFFGSGTQLSVL.

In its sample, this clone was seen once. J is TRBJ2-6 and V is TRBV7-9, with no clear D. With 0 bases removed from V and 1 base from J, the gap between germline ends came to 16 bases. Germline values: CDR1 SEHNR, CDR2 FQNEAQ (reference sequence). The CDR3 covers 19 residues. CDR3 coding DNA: TGTGCCAGCAGCTTAGCAGGGTTAGTCCTGTCTTCTGGGGCCAACGTCCTGACTTTC. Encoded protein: CASSLAGLVLSSGANVLTF.

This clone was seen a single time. CDR3 in amino acids: CATGPAPNTEAFF. The CDR3 DNA reads TGTGCCACTGGCCCGGCCCCGAACACTGAAGCTTTCTTT. This chain joins TRBV12-3 or TRBV12-4 and TRBJ1-1; no firm D call. Trimming stripped 10 bases from V and 1 base from J, with 13 bases between. CDR3 length: 13 amino acids.

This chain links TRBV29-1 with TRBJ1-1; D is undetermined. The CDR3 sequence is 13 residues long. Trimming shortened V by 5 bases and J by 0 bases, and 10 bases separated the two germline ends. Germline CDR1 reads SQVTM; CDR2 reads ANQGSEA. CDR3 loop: CSVLYAMNTEAFF. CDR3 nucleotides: TGCAGCGTTCTGTATGCGATGAACACTGAAGCTTTCTTT.

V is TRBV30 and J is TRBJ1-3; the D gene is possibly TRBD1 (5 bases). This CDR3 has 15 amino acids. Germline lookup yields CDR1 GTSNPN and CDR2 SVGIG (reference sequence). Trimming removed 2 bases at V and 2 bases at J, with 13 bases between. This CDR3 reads CAWSIPGVTGNTIYF. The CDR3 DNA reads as TGTGCCTGGAGTATCCCGGGGGTTACTGGAAACACCATATATTTT.

This chain's CDR3 is CASSREVGSGANVLTF. The CDR3 DNA sequence: TGCGCCAGCAGCCGGGAGGTGGGCTCTGGGGCCAACGTCCTGACTTTC. The V and J genes are TRBV4-3 and TRBJ2-6; TRBD2 is a possible D gene (6 bases). V gave up 4 bases and J gave up 0 bases, with 10 bases separating them. Per the germline V gene, CDR1 is LGHNA and CDR2 is YSLEER. The CDR3 sequence is 16 residues long.

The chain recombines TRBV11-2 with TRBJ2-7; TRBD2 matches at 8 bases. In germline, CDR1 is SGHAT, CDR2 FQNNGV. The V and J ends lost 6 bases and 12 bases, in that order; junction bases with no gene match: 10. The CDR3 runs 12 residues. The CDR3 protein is CASSATSGPRYF. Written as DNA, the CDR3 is TGTGCCAGCAGTGCTACTAGCGGACCGAGGTACTTC.

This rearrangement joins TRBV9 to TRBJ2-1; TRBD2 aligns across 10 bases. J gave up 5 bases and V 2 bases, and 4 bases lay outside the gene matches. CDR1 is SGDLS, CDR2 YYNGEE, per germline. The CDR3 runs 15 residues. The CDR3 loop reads CASSVKLAGNNEQFF. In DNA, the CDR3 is TGTGCCAGCAGCGTGAAACTAGCGGGGAACAATGAGCAGTTCTTC. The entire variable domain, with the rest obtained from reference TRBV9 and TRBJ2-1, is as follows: DSGVTQTPKHLITATGQRVTLRCSPRSGDLSVYWYQQSLDQGLQFLIQYYNGEERAKGNILERFSAQQFPDLHSELNLSSLELGDSALYFCASSVKLAGNNEQFFGPGTRLTVL.

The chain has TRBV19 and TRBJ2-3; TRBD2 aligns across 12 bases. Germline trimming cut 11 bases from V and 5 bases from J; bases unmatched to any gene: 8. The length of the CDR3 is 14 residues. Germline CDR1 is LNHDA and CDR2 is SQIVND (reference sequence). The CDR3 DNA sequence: TGTGCCTCTCTAGCGGGAGGGGCAGGAGATACGCAGTATTTT. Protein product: CASLAGGAGDTQYF.

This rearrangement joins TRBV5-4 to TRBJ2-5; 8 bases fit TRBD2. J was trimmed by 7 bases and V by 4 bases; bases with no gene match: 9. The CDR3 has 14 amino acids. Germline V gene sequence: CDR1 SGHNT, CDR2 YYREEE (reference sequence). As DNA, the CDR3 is TGTGCCAGCAGCACGGGACTAGACCCAGGGACCCAGTACTTC. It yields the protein CASSTGLDPGTQYF.

DNA for the CDR3: TGTGCCAGCAGGCAGGGGGCATTTTCACCCCTCCACTTT. Protein product: CASRQGAFSPLHF. This chain uses TRBV27 with TRBJ1-6; 8 nucleotides match TRBD1. The CDR3 extends over 13 amino acids. V shed 6 bases and J 9 bases; nucleotides not matched to a gene: 4. The germline CDR1 and CDR2 sequences are MNHEY and SMNVEV (reference sequence).

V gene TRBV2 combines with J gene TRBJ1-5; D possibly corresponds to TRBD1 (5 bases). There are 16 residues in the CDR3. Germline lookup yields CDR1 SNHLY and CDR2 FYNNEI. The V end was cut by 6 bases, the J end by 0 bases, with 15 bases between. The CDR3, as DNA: TGTGCCAGCAGGGAGGGGCAGCCCTATAGCAATCAGCCCCAGCATTTT. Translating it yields CASREGQPYSNQPQHF. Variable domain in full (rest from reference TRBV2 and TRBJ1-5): EPEVTQTPSHQVTQMGQEVILRCVPISNHLYFYWYRQILGQKVEFLVSFYNNEISEKSEIFDDQFSVERPDGSNFTLKIRSTKLEDSAMYFCASREGQPYSNQPQHFGDGTRLSIL.

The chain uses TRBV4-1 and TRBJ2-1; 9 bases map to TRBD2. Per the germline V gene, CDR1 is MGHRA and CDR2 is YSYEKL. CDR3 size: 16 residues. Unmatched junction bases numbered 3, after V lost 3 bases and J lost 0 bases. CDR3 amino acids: CASSHLTSGSYNEQFF. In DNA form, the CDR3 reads TGCGCCAGCAGCCATTTGACTAGCGGCTCCTACAATGAGCAGTTCTTC.